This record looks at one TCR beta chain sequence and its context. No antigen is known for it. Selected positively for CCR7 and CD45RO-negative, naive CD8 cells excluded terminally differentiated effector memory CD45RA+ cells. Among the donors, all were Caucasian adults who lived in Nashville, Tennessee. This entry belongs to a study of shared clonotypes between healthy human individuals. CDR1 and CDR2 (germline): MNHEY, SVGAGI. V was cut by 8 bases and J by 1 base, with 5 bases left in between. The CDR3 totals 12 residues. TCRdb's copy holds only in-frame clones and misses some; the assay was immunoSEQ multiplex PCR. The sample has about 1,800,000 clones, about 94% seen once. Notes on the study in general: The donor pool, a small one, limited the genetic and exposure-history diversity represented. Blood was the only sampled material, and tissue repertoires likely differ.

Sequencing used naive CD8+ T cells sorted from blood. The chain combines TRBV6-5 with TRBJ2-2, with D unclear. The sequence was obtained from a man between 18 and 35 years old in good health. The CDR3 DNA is TGTGCCAGCGGGGAGAACACCGGGGAGCTGTTTTTT. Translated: CASGENTGELFF.